Listed below are T cell receptor beta chains from one sample, sequenced in a study of tissue T cells after allogeneic stem cell transplantation. The protocol was immunoSEQ multiplex PCR, while the TCRdb copy is restricted to in-frame clones and leaves out a portion. The sample holds 900 or so clones, 35% to 50% seen once. The material sequenced was transverse colon tissue, taken at autopsy. Receptors originate from a female patient aged 35-70 years with steroid-refractory graft-versus-host disease after an allogeneic stem cell transplant. Part of the T cells may come from the graft donor. The CDR3 runs from the conserved cysteine through the conserved F or W. Each record gives: J gene, clone size, D gene, V gene, CDR3 DNA, CDR3 protein. D genes are given only for firm matches. Clone sizes are given selectively: once, few, many, or a class where the clone is expanded.

j_call: TRBJ1-1
clone_size: once
d_call: NA
v_call: TRBV15
cdr3_nt: TGTGCCACCAGCAGGGTGGTCGGGGGTGAAGCTTTCTTT
cdr3_aa: CATSRVVGGEAFF

j_call: TRBJ2-3
clone_size: NA
d_call: NA
v_call: TRBV18
cdr3_nt: TGTGCCAGCAGACGCACAGATACGCAGTATTTT
cdr3_aa: CASRRTDTQYF

j_call: TRBJ2-7
clone_size: NA
d_call: NA
v_call: TRBV10-3
cdr3_nt: TGTGCCATCAGTGACGGAACCTACGAGCAGTACTTC
cdr3_aa: CAISDGTYEQYF

j_call: TRBJ1-1
clone_size: NA
d_call: NA
v_call: TRBV28
cdr3_nt: TGTGCCAGCATCCTCCAGGCGAACACTGAAGCTTTCTTT
cdr3_aa: CASILQANTEAFF

j_call: TRBJ1-4
clone_size: few
d_call: TRBD1
v_call: TRBV4-1
cdr3_nt: TGCGCCAGCAGTTATATACAGGGGCGAGCGGAAAAACTGTTTTTT
cdr3_aa: CASSYIQGRAEKLFF

j_call: TRBJ2-5
clone_size: large
d_call: NA
v_call: TRBV7-3
cdr3_nt: TGTGCCAGCAGCTTGGCGGGGAGACGGGAGACCCAGTACTTC
cdr3_aa: CASSLAGRRETQYF

j_call: TRBJ2-7
clone_size: NA
d_call: NA
v_call: TRBV12-5
cdr3_nt: TGTGCTAGTGGTTTGGGCCGGGACATCCGAGACCACGAGCAGTACTTC
cdr3_aa: CASGLGRDIRDHEQYF

j_call: TRBJ1-5
clone_size: few
d_call: NA
v_call: TRBV30
cdr3_nt: TGTGCCTGGAGTGTAGGTTCTAATCAGCCCCAGCATTTT
cdr3_aa: CAWSVGSNQPQHF

j_call: TRBJ2-7
clone_size: NA
d_call: NA
v_call: TRBV4-1
cdr3_nt: TGCGCCAGCAGCCAAGATCCGCGCTACGAGCAGTACTTC
cdr3_aa: CASSQDPRYEQYF

j_call: TRBJ1-1
clone_size: few
d_call: NA
v_call: TRBV3-1/TRBV3-2
cdr3_nt: TGTGCCAGCAGCCCTGGGTACACTGAAGCTTTCTTT
cdr3_aa: CASSPGYTEAFF

j_call: TRBJ1-5
clone_size: NA
d_call: NA
v_call: TRBV7-2
cdr3_nt: TGTGCCAGCAGCTTCCAGGACGGGAATCAGCCCCAGCATTTT
cdr3_aa: CASSFQDGNQPQHF

j_call: TRBJ2-7
clone_size: NA
d_call: NA
v_call: TRBV4-1
cdr3_nt: TGCGCCAGCAGCCGGGGCCACGGCCCCTACGAGCAGTACTTC
cdr3_aa: CASSRGHGPYEQYF

j_call: TRBJ1-2
clone_size: NA
d_call: NA
v_call: TRBV10-3
cdr3_nt: TGTGCCGCCCAAGGGGGGGGTTCTAACTATGGCTACACCTTC
cdr3_aa: CAAQGGGSNYGYTF

j_call: TRBJ2-5
clone_size: medium-sized
d_call: NA
v_call: TRBV4-3
cdr3_nt: TGCGCCAGCAGCCAAGGAGGTGGCGGCCTAGAGACCCAGTACTTC
cdr3_aa: CASSQGGGGLETQYF

j_call: TRBJ1-1
clone_size: NA
d_call: NA
v_call: TRBV9
cdr3_nt: TGTGCCAGCAGCGTAGACGGGGTACACACTGAAGCTTTCTTT
cdr3_aa: CASSVDGVHTEAFF

j_call: TRBJ2-1
clone_size: few
d_call: TRBD1
v_call: TRBV29-1
cdr3_nt: TGCAGCCCCGTAGAGACAGGGAGAAATGAGCAGTTCTTC
cdr3_aa: CSPVETGRNEQFF

j_call: TRBJ2-5
clone_size: few
d_call: NA
v_call: TRBV7-3
cdr3_nt: TGTGCCAGCAGCTCCTCCGGGACAGCGGGGGAGACCCAGTACTTC
cdr3_aa: CASSSSGTAGETQYF

j_call: TRBJ1-2
clone_size: NA
d_call: NA
v_call: TRBV27
cdr3_nt: TGTGCCAGCGGAAGGGGCTATGGCTACACCTTC
cdr3_aa: CASGRGYGYTF

j_call: TRBJ2-7
clone_size: NA
d_call: NA
v_call: TRBV19
cdr3_nt: TGTGCCAGTAGTAAAATTGGTGGCAGGGCGGCCTACGAGCAGTACTTC
cdr3_aa: CASSKIGGRAAYEQYF

j_call: TRBJ2-7
clone_size: NA
d_call: TRBD2
v_call: TRBV18
cdr3_nt: TGTGCCAGCTCACCAGGGACAGATAGCGGGGGGACGTACGAGCAGTACTTC
cdr3_aa: CASSPGTDSGGTYEQYF

j_call: TRBJ2-7
clone_size: once
d_call: NA
v_call: TRBV25-1
cdr3_nt: TGTGCCAGCAGTGAACAGGGTTTCTCCTACGAGCAGTACTTC
cdr3_aa: CASSEQGFSYEQYF

j_call: TRBJ1-5
clone_size: NA
d_call: NA
v_call: TRBV11-2
cdr3_nt: TGTGCCAGCAGCAATAGCAATCAGCCCCAGCATTTT
cdr3_aa: CASSNSNQPQHF

j_call: TRBJ2-6
clone_size: NA
d_call: NA
v_call: TRBV28
cdr3_nt: TGTGCCAGCAGTTTTGGGACCTCTGGGGCCAACGTCCTGACTTTC
cdr3_aa: CASSFGTSGANVLTF

j_call: TRBJ2-7
clone_size: few
d_call: TRBD1
v_call: TRBV2
cdr3_nt: TGTGCCAGCAGTGGGACAGGGGTCGAGCAGTACTTC
cdr3_aa: CASSGTGVEQYF